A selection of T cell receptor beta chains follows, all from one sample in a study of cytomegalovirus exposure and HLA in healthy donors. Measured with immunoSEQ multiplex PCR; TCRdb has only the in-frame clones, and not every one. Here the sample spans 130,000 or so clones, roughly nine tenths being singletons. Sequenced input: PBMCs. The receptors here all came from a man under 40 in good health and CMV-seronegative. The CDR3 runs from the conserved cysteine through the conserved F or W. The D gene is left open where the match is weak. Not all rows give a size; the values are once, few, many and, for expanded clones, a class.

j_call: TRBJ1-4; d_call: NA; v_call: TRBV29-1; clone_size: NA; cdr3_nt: TGCAGCGTTCGTCGGGCAACTAATGAAAAACTGTTTTTT; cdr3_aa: CSVRRATNEKLFF
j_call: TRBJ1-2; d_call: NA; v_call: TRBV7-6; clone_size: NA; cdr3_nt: TGTGCCAGCAGCTCGCTTAGAGGGCGGGCGAACTATGGCTACACCTTC; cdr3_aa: CASSSLRGRANYGYTF
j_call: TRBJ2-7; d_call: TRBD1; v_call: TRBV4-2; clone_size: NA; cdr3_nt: TGTGCCAGCAGCCAAAGTCCGACAGGGGGCTCCTCCTACGAGCAGTACTTC; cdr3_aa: CASSQSPTGGSSYEQYF
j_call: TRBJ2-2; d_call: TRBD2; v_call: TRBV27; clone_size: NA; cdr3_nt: TGTGCCAGCAGCACCCTAGCGGGGGGATCCAACCCGAACACCGGGGAGCTGTTTTTT; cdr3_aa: CASSTLAGGSNPNTGELFF
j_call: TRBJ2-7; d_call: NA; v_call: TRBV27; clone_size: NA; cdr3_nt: TGTGCCAGCAGTTTAGGGCCAGGGGATTACGAGCAGTACTTC; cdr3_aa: CASSLGPGDYEQYF
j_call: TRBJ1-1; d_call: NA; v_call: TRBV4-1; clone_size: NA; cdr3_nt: TGCGCCAGCAGCCAAGGGCGAGGGTATAACACTGAAGCTTTCTTT; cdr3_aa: CASSQGRGYNTEAFF
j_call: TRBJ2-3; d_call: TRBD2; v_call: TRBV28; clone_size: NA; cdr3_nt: TGTGCCAGCAGTTTCGGGGGGAGCACAGATACGCAGTATTTT; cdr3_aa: CASSFGGSTDTQYF
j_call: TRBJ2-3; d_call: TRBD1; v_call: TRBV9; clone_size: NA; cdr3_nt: TGTGCCAGCAGCGTAAGAGGGGGCAGGTCAGATACGCAGTATTTT; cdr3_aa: CASSVRGGRSDTQYF
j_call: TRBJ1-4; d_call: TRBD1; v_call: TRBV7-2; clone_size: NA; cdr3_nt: TGTGCCAGCAGCTTGGCCCCGTGGGGACAGGGGTTCGAAAAACTGTTTTTT; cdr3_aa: CASSLAPWGQGFEKLFF
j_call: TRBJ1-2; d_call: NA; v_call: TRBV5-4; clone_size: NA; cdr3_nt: TGTGCCAGCAGCCCACGGGTGGGGGGATATGGCTACACCTTC; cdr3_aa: CASSPRVGGYGYTF
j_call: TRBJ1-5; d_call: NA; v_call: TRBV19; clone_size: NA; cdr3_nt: TGTGCCAGTAGTAGTGAGAACCAGCCCCAGCATTTT; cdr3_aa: CASSSENQPQHF
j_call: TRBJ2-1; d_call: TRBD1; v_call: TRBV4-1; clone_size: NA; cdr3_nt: TGCGCCAGCAGACTTTTATACCGGGACAGGGGAAATGAGCAGTTCTTC; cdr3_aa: CASRLLYRDRGNEQFF
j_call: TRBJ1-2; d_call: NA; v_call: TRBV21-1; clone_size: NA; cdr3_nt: TGTGCCAGCAGCAAACCGTATCCATCTCCTGACAGAACGCTATATGGCTACACCTTC; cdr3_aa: CASSKPYPSPDRTLYGYTF
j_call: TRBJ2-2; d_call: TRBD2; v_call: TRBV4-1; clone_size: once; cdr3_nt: TGCGCCAGCAGCCAAGGCCTAGCGGGGGGGCCCGGCACCGGGGAGCTGTTTTTT; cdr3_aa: CASSQGLAGGPGTGELFF
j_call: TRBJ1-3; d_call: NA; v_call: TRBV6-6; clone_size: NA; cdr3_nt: TGTGCCAGCAGCCTATATCACACCGGGGGACACACCATATATTTT; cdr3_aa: CASSLYHTGGHTIYF
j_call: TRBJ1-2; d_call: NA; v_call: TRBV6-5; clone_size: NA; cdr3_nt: TGTGCCAGCAGCCCGGGGGAGAACTATGGCTACACCTTC; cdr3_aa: CASSPGENYGYTF
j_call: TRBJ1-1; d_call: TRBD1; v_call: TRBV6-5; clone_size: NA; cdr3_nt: TGTGCCAGCAGGGCACAGGGGTGGAGCACTGAAGCTTTCTTT; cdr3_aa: CASRAQGWSTEAFF
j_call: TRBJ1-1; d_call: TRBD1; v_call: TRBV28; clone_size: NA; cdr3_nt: TGTGCCAGCAGTTTGTTAGACAGGGGGAACACTGAAGCTTTCTTT; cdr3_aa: CASSLLDRGNTEAFF
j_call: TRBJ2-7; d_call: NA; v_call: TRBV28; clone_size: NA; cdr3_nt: TGTGCCAGCAGGACAGGAACGATTACCTACGAGCAGTACTTC; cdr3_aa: CASRTGTITYEQYF
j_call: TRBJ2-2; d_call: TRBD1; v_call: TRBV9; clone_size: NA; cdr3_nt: TGTGCCAGCAGCGTGACAGGGGGCGGGGAGCTGTTTTTT; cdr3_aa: CASSVTGGGELFF
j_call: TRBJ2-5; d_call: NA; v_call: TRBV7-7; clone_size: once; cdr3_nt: TGTGCCAGCAGCTTAAGGGGCAGGGCAGAGACCCAGTACTTC; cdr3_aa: CASSLRGRAETQYF
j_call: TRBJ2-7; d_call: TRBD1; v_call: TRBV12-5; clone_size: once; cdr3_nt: TGTGCTAGTGGCCCCGGCATGACAGGGTTCTCCTACGAGCAGTACTTC; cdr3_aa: CASGPGMTGFSYEQYF
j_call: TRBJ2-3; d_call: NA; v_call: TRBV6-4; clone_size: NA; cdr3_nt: TGTGCCAGCAGTGACGGGGAGCAAGACACGCAGTATTTT; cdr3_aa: CASSDGEQDTQYF
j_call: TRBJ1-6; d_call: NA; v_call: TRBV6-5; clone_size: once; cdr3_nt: TGTGCCAGCAGTTATGGCAGGGCCAATAATTCACCCCTCCACTTT; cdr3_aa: CASSYGRANNSPLHF
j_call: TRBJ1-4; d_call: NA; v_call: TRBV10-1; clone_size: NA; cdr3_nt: TGCGCCAGCAGTCCGGGGGACGGTGAAAAACTGTTTTTT; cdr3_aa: CASSPGDGEKLFF
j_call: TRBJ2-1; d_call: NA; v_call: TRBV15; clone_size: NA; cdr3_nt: TGTGCCACCAGAAAACTATCAGGGGCGAACAATGAGCAGTTCTTC; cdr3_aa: CATRKLSGANNEQFF
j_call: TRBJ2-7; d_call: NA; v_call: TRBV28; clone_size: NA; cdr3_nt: TGTGCCAGCAGTTCCCCGACCCTGCCCGGGGAGCAGTACTTC; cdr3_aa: CASSSPTLPGEQYF
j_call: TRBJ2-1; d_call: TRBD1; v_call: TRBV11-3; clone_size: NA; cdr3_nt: TGTGCCAGCAGCTTAGGGACAGGGGGCTTGAATGAGCAGTTCTTC; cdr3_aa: CASSLGTGGLNEQFF
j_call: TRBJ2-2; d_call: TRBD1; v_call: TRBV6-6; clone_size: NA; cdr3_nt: TGTGCCAGCAGCGAGGACAGGCCGAGCACCGGGGAGCTGTTTTTT; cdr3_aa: CASSEDRPSTGELFF
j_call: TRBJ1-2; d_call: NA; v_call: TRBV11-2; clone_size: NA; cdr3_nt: TGTGCCAGCAGCTTAGTTGGGGGCGACTATGGCTACACCTTC; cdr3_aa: CASSLVGGDYGYTF
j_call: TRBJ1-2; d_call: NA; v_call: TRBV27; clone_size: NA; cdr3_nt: TGTGCCAGCAGCGCCACCCCAGGGCCAGCTAACTATGGCTACACCTTC; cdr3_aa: CASSATPGPANYGYTF
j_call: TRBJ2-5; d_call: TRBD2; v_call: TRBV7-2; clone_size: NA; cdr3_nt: TGTGCCAGCAGCTTAGCTGGTACTAGCGGGGGGGGTGAGACCCAGTACTTC; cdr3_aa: CASSLAGTSGGGETQYF
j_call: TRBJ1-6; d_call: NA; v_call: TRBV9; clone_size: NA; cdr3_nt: TGTGCCAGCTCCCCCCACGCAACAGGGTATTCACCCCTCCACTTT; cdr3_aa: CASSPHATGYSPLHF